The entry below gives a single T cell receptor beta chain sequence along with its context. The data derive from a study of blood T cell repertoires in COVID-19. Per the original methods: Estimated nucleated cell counts came from reference gene primer amplification. Sequencing used immunoSEQ multiplex PCR; TCRdb keeps in-frame clones, though not all of them. V and J calls and clone size are copied from that table; D and trimming were computed from the DNA. Of about 230,000 clones in the sample, roughly 86% are singletons; the top ten hold 2.5% to 3.5%. The clonotype was recovered from a woman aged 55-70 years with acute or convalescent COVID-19. Sequencing used peripheral blood.

The CDR3 spells CASSYDRGGISADTQYF. As DNA, the CDR3 is TGTGCCAGCAGCTATGACAGGGGAGGCATTTCGGCCGATACGCAGTATTTT. The chain joins TRBV7-2 to TRBJ2-3, with 8 bases lining up with TRBD1. After removal of 4 bases from V and 6 bases from J, the junction contained 15 bases not matched to a gene. The CDR3 totals 17 residues. The germline gives CDR1 SGHTA, CDR2 FQGNSA.